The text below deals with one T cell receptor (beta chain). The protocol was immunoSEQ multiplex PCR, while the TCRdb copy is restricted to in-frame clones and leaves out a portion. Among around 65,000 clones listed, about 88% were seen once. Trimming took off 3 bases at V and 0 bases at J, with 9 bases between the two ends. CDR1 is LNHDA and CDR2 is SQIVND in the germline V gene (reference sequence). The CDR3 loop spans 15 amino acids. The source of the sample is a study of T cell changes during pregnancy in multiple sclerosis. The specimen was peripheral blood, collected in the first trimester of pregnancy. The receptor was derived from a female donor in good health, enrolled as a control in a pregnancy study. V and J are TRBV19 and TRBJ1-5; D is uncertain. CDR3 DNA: TGTGCCAGTAGTATCTACAGTGATAGCAATCAGCCCCAGCATTTT. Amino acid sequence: CASSIYSDSNQPQHF.